Included here is one T cell receptor (beta chain) sequence, with context. Its antigen is as yet unknown. This sample is part of a study of cytomegalovirus exposure and HLA in healthy donors. Findings of the study overall: The authors confirmed in vitro that a few CMV-associated chains were specific for CMV antigens. Cytomegalovirus association was assigned to 150 to 200 TCR beta chains.

The V and J ends lost 1 base and 8 bases, in that order; junction bases with no gene match: 5. The CDR3 has 15 residues. The V gene's germline CDR1 is SGHRS and CDR2 YFSETQ. Both 60 Vbeta primers and 13 Jbeta primers went into the PCR. Sequencing used immunoSEQ multiplex PCR; TCRdb keeps in-frame clones, though not all of them. The table records about 100,000 clones, about 76% of them present only once. The sequence was collected from a woman in her 70s in good health and CMV-seropositive. The V and J genes are TRBV5-1 and TRBJ2-1, with TRBD2 matching over 11 bases. Sequencing input: PBMCs. The CDR3 loop is CASSLTSGSIDEQFF. DNA of the CDR3: TGCGCCAGCAGCTTGACTAGCGGGAGTATCGATGAGCAGTTCTTC.